A single T cell receptor (beta chain) is shown here with its context. Its cognate antigen is unknown. The CDR3 is made up of 13 amino acids. The V gene lost 7 bases and the J gene lost 2 bases, with 10 bases spanning the gap. Germline CDR1 and CDR2: MNHEY and SVGAGI. This sample was included in a study of a mutant IDH1 vaccine in newly diagnosed glioma. Regarding time point: week 5, during vaccination. Topical imiquimod accompanied each vaccine dose, which consisted of 300 ug of mutant IDH1 20-mer peptide. Donors' newly diagnosed IDH1-mutant WHO grade 3 or 4 astrocytomas lacked nuclear ATRX. This table comes from immunoSEQ multiplex PCR, and its TCRdb copy is limited to in-frame clones, with some not included. This table has some 48,000 clones, roughly 73% appearing once.

This chain uses TRBV6-5 with TRBJ2-3, with unresolved D. This material consisted of PBMCs, taken from a glioma patient whose treatment included an IDH1 peptide vaccine. The receptor's source is a middle-aged woman with glioma. The DNA for the CDR3 is TGTGCCAGCACCAGCTCCTACACAGATACGCAGTATTTT. It translates to CASTSSYTDTQYF.